This entry describes one TCR beta chain. This sample is part of a study of T-cell memory formation after mild COVID-19. The CDR3 runs to 13 residues. Trimming pared 8 bases from V and 5 bases from J, leaving 10 bases between. CDR1 and CDR2 from the germline V gene are MNHNY and SVGAGI (reference sequence). TCRdb re-called the 5' RACE reads with MiXCR, one entry per CDR3 protein. The table records roughly 120,000 distinct CDR3 sequences, roughly 15% of them present only once. V and J are TRBV6-6 and TRBJ1-6; TRBD1 might be the D (5 bases). Sequencing input: PBMCs or a T cell subset sorted from them (not recorded which). The source is an adult woman who had mild COVID-19 (a few samples of this study predate the infection). Cell type and time point are not known. The CDR3 here is CASGRDHNSPLHF. In nucleotides, the CDR3 is TGTGCCAGCGGCAGGGACCATAATTCACCCCTCCACTTT.